These 5 T cell receptor beta chains share one sample of origin, sequenced in a study of blood T cell repertoires in COVID-19. Assay used: immunoSEQ multiplex PCR; TCRdb lists only in-frame clones, some missing. The table has about 250,000 clones, approximately 90% seen once. The sample consisted of peripheral blood. Source of these receptors: a woman between 40 and 50 years old who had recovered from COVID-19.

The chain is built from TRBV7-3 and TRBJ2-1; 8 positions agree with TRBD2. Losses at the gene ends were 5 bases for V and 7 bases for J; bases not matched to a gene: 10. Germline lookup yields CDR1 SGHTA and CDR2 FQGTGA. This CDR3 has 15 amino acids. The CDR3 nucleotides read TGTGCCAGCAGCGCCGCAGCGGGGGTTAGGAATGAGCAGTTCTTC. Encoded protein: CASSAAAGVRNEQFF. The entire variable domain, with the rest obtained from reference TRBV7-3 and TRBJ2-1, is as follows: GAGVSQTPSNKVTEKGKYVELRCDPISGHTALYWYRQSLGQGPEFLIYFQGTGAADDSGLPNDRFFAVRPEGSVSTLKIQRTERGDSAVYLCASSAAAGVRNEQFFGPGTRLTVL.

V gene TRBV11-2 combines with J gene TRBJ1-3, with 7 bases lining up with TRBD1. Looked up from germline, CDR1 is SGHAT and CDR2 is FQNNGV. V gave up 5 bases and J gave up 2 bases; unmatched junction bases: 12. CDR3 length: 17 residues. This CDR3 is CASSPRRDRITGNTIYF. CDR3 sequence (DNA): TGTGCCAGCAGCCCACGTAGGGACAGAATCACTGGAAACACCATATATTTT. The whole variable domain, remainder taken from reference TRBV11-2 and TRBJ1-3, is EAGVAQSPRYKIIEKRQSVAFWCNPISGHATLYWYQQILGQGPKLLIQFQNNGVVDDSQLPKDRFSAERLKGVDSTLKIQPAKLEDSAVYLCASSPRRDRITGNTIYFGEGSWLTVV.

The chain uses TRBV5-6 and TRBJ2-1; TRBD2 matches 9 bases. The CDR3 extends over 15 amino acids. The V gene end was trimmed by 5 bases and the J gene end by 4 bases; junction bases not matched to a gene: 7. Germline V lookup: CDR1 SGHDT, CDR2 YYEEEE. CDR3 amino acids: CASRRVAGGYNEQFF. CDR3 bases: TGTGCCAGCAGACGTGTGGCGGGGGGGTACAATGAGCAGTTCTTC.

The V and J genes are TRBV5-6 and TRBJ2-4, with D perhaps TRBD1 (5 bases). Germline V gene lookup returns CDR1 SGHDT and CDR2 YYEEEE. V dropped 1 base and J dropped 3 bases, with 23 bases sitting between them. This CDR3 spans 19 amino acids. The CDR3 bases are TGTGCCAGCAGCTTGAGGGGAATCGCCCAAAGTTTTGACAAAAACATTCAGTACTTC. Translation gives CASSLRGIAQSFDKNIQYF.

This sequence joins TRBV30 and TRBJ1-5; 12 bases map to TRBD1. The CDR3 has 15 residues. The ends lost 1 base at V and 7 bases at J; junction bases unmatched: 5. Germline-derived CDR1 and CDR2 are GTSNPN and SVGIG (reference sequence). The CDR3 sequence is CAWSGGTGGRQPQHF. The CDR3 nucleotides read TGTGCCTGGAGTGGGGGGACAGGGGGCAGGCAGCCCCAGCATTTT.